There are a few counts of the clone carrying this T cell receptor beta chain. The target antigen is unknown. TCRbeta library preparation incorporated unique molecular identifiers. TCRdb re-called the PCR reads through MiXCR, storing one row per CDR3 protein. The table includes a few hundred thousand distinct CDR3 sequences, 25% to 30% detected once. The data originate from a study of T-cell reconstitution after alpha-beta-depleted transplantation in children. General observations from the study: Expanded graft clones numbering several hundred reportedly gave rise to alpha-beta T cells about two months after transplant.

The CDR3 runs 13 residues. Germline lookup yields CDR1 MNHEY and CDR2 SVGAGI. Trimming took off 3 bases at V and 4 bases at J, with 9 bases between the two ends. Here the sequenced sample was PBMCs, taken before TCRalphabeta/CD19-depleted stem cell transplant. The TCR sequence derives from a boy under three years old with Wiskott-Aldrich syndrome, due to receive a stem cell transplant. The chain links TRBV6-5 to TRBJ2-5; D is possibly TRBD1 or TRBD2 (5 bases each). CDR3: CASSYPGGETQYF. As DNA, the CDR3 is TGTGCCAGCAGTTATCCTGGGGGAGAGACCCAGTACTTC.